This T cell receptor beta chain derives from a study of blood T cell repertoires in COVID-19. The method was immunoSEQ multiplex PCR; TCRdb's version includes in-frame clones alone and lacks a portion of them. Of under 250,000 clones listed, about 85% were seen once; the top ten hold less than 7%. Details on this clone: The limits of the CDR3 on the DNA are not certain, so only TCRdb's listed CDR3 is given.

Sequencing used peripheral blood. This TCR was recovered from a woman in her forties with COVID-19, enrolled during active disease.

This CDR3 reads CASILGDRASTDTQYF. This chain uses TRBV6-4 with TRBJ2-3; the listed D gene, TRBD1, was not tested against the DNA. The CDR3 has 16 amino acids, counting both end residues. Germline loops: CDR1 MRHNA, CDR2 SNTAGT.